This TCR beta chain originates from a study of CD8 T cell repertoires and HIV-1 epitope variants. About this clone itself: Its antigen is not identified.

Data came from immunoSEQ multiplex PCR; TCRdb stores just in-frame clones and leaves some out. The sample consists of roughly 6,000 clones, about 65% of them appearing once. The sequence was obtained from a male donor with HIV. The sequenced sample was cultured CD8+ T cells derived from PBMCs.

In DNA, the CDR3 is TGTGCCAGTAGTCCCCACCCCGGGACAGGCCCCTCGGCTCAGCCCCAGCATTTT. It specifies CASSPHPGTGPSAQPQHF. The chain links TRBV19 to TRBJ1-5, with 8 bases that match TRBD1. V lost 5 bases and J lost 6; bases outside the gene matches: 18. Germline V gene data show CDR1 as LNHDA and CDR2 as SQIVND (reference sequence). This CDR3 comprises 18 residues.